The TCR beta chain under discussion was sequenced for a study of blood T cell repertoires in COVID-19. Study summary: The origin of the acute and convalescent COVID-19 samples was the United States, Italy and Spain. PBMCs, B-cell-depleted T cells, or T cells were the source of the cDNA or gDNA that made up the material.

This CDR3 comprises 17 residues. V lost 0 bases to trimming and J lost 8 bases; unmatched junction nucleotides: 12. The germline V gene encodes CDR1 MNHEY and CDR2 SMNVEV (reference sequence). In the original workflow: Researchers report that nucleated cell counts were estimated from reference gene primer amplification. The table came from immunoSEQ multiplex PCR; TCRdb's copy has only in-frame clones and leaves some out. V, J and clone size derive from that table, while D and trimming were established from the DNA sequence. The sample lists roughly 250,000 clones; about 80% were seen once. Sequencing was done on a sample of peripheral blood. The sequence came from a woman of 80 years or more with acute or convalescent COVID-19. This chain links TRBV27 with TRBJ1-2; 10 bases line up with TRBD1. The CDR3 bases are TGTGCCAGCAGTTTATCCGGGGACAGGGGAATCTCGGGGGGCTACACCTTC. It encodes CASSLSGDRGISGGYTF.